These T cell receptor beta chains were read from a single sample in a study of Ad26.COV2.S vaccination and SARS-CoV-2 variants. Some clones are missing from TCRdb's copy, which holds only in-frame ones; the method was immunoSEQ multiplex PCR. The data contain roughly 330,000 clones, roughly 90% of them seen just once; the ten biggest clones take up around 5%. Sequenced here: peripheral blood, sampled in a trial of Ad26.COV2.S vaccine versus placebo. The receptors originated from a person aged 18-60 years who received the Ad26.COV2.S COVID-19 vaccine or a placebo. Each CDR3 is given with its conserved first and last residue. The order of the fields is CDR3 protein, CDR3 DNA, clone size, CDR3 length, J gene, V gene, D gene. A D gene is named only where the DNA matches it firmly. Where a row states a size, it is once, few, many or the class of an expanded clone; other rows omit it.

CDR3aa: CASSYSATGRYGYTF
CDR3nt: TGTGCCAGCAGTTACTCAGCGACAGGGAGATATGGCTACACCTTC
abundance: .
len: 15
j_gene: TRBJ1-2
v_gene: TRBV6-5
d_gene: TRBD1

CDR3aa: CASNPGGAVNIQYF
CDR3nt: TGTGCCAGCAACCCAGGGGGGGCTGTGAACATTCAGTACTTC
abundance: .
len: 14
j_gene: TRBJ2-4
v_gene: TRBV28
d_gene: .

CDR3aa: CASSLLTKDYEQYF
CDR3nt: TGCGCCAGCAGCCTTTTGACGAAGGATTACGAGCAGTACTTC
abundance: .
len: 14
j_gene: TRBJ2-7
v_gene: TRBV4-1
d_gene: .

CDR3aa: CASSYGADTQYF
CDR3nt: TGTGCCAGCAGCTACGGGGCAGATACGCAGTATTTT
abundance: .
len: 12
j_gene: TRBJ2-3
v_gene: TRBV7-9
d_gene: .

CDR3aa: CASSSPDRVNSPLHF
CDR3nt: TGTGCCAGCAGCTCTCCAGACAGGGTTAATTCACCCCTCCACTTT
abundance: few
len: 15
j_gene: TRBJ1-6
v_gene: TRBV5-4
d_gene: TRBD1

CDR3aa: CASSLGTGETQYF
CDR3nt: TGTGCCAGCAGCTTAGGGACAGGGGAGACCCAGTACTTC
abundance: .
len: 13
j_gene: TRBJ2-5
v_gene: TRBV7-2
d_gene: TRBD1

CDR3aa: CASSPHMDTIYF
CDR3nt: TGTGCCAGCAGCCCCCACATGGACACCATATATTTT
abundance: few
len: 12
j_gene: TRBJ1-3
v_gene: TRBV7-9
d_gene: .

CDR3aa: CGTGTGYGYTF
CDR3nt: TGTGGGACAGGGACGGGCTATGGCTACACCTTC
abundance: .
len: 11
j_gene: TRBJ1-2
v_gene: TRBV19
d_gene: TRBD1

CDR3aa: CASSSTSTDTQYF
CDR3nt: TGTGCCAGCAGTTCCACTAGCACAGATACGCAGTATTTT
abundance: .
len: 13
j_gene: TRBJ2-3
v_gene: TRBV12-3/TRBV12-4
d_gene: .

CDR3aa: CASSLRQGANGYTF
CDR3nt: TGTGCCAGCAGCTTACGACAGGGGGCGAACGGCTACACCTTC
abundance: .
len: 14
j_gene: TRBJ1-2
v_gene: TRBV7-2
d_gene: TRBD1

CDR3aa: CASSPYSGANVLTF
CDR3nt: TGTGCCAGCAGCCCCTACTCTGGGGCCAACGTCCTGACTTTC
abundance: .
len: 14
j_gene: TRBJ2-6
v_gene: TRBV27
d_gene: .

CDR3aa: CASSTTGIDGYTF
CDR3nt: TGTGCCAGCTCGACAACAGGGATCGATGGCTACACCTTC
abundance: .
len: 13
j_gene: TRBJ1-2
v_gene: TRBV19
d_gene: .

CDR3aa: CASSHPQGRNYGYTF
CDR3nt: TGTGCCAGTAGTCACCCGCAGGGCCGAAACTATGGCTACACCTTC
abundance: .
len: 15
j_gene: TRBJ1-2
v_gene: TRBV19
d_gene: .

CDR3aa: CASSYTAAQFYEQYF
CDR3nt: TGTGCCAGCAGTTACACGGCCGCACAATTCTACGAGCAGTACTTC
abundance: once
len: 15
j_gene: TRBJ2-7
v_gene: TRBV27
d_gene: .

CDR3aa: CASSLLTSTRDGQFF
CDR3nt: TGCGCCAGCAGCTTGTTAACTAGCACCCGAGACGGGCAGTTCTTC
abundance: .
len: 15
j_gene: TRBJ2-1
v_gene: TRBV5-1
d_gene: .

CDR3aa: CASSPRTGYNEQFF
CDR3nt: TGTGCCAGCAGCCCGAGGACAGGTTACAATGAGCAGTTCTTC
abundance: .
len: 14
j_gene: TRBJ2-1
v_gene: TRBV14
d_gene: TRBD1

CDR3aa: CASSLEVGTEQYF
CDR3nt: TGTGCCAGCAGCTTAGAGGTAGGAACCGAGCAGTACTTC
abundance: .
len: 13
j_gene: TRBJ2-7
v_gene: TRBV7-6
d_gene: .

CDR3aa: CASSHPGGTYEQYF
CDR3nt: TGCGCCAGCAGCCATCCTGGGGGAACCTACGAGCAGTACTTC
abundance: .
len: 14
j_gene: TRBJ2-7
v_gene: TRBV5-1
d_gene: .

CDR3aa: CASRFSYEQYF
CDR3nt: TGTGCCAGCAGATTCTCCTACGAGCAGTACTTC
abundance: .
len: 11
j_gene: TRBJ2-7
v_gene: TRBV28
d_gene: .

CDR3aa: CASSPALSRTSGRSYTGELFF
CDR3nt: TGTGCCAGCAGTCCCGCCTTATCTAGGACTAGCGGGAGGTCGTACACCGGGGAGCTGTTTTTT
abundance: .
len: 21
j_gene: TRBJ2-2
v_gene: TRBV27
d_gene: TRBD2

CDR3aa: CASSLDQGLANTGELFF
CDR3nt: TGTGCCAGCAGCTTAGATCAGGGTCTAGCGAACACCGGGGAGCTGTTTTTT
abundance: .
len: 17
j_gene: TRBJ2-2
v_gene: TRBV7-6
d_gene: .

CDR3aa: CASSVEVTTNEKLFF
CDR3nt: TGTGCCAGCAGCGTAGAAGTAACAACTAATGAAAAACTGTTTTTT
abundance: .
len: 15
j_gene: TRBJ1-4
v_gene: TRBV9
d_gene: .

CDR3aa: CASSFGYGYTF
CDR3nt: TGTGCCAGCAGTTTCGGGTATGGCTACACCTTC
abundance: .
len: 11
j_gene: TRBJ1-2
v_gene: TRBV28
d_gene: .

CDR3aa: CASSQGTGRLNTEAFF
CDR3nt: TGTGCCAGCAGCCAAGGAACGGGGCGGTTGAACACTGAAGCTTTCTTT
abundance: .
len: 16
j_gene: TRBJ1-1
v_gene: TRBV4-2
d_gene: .

CDR3aa: CASSLGREGEKLFF
CDR3nt: TGCGCCAGCAGCTTGGGAAGGGAGGGCGAAAAACTGTTTTTT
abundance: .
len: 14
j_gene: TRBJ1-4
v_gene: TRBV5-1
d_gene: .

CDR3aa: CASSYGSGDTGELFF
CDR3nt: TGTGCCAGCAGTTACGGCAGCGGTGACACCGGGGAGCTGTTTTTT
abundance: .
len: 15
j_gene: TRBJ2-2
v_gene: TRBV6-5
d_gene: .

CDR3aa: CASSYKTAAYGYTF
CDR3nt: TGTGCCAGCAGTTACAAGACAGCGGCCTATGGCTACACCTTC
abundance: .
len: 14
j_gene: TRBJ1-2
v_gene: TRBV6-5
d_gene: .

CDR3aa: CASSMTYSNQPQHF
CDR3nt: TGTGCCAGCAGTATGACTTATAGCAATCAGCCCCAGCATTTT
abundance: few
len: 14
j_gene: TRBJ1-5
v_gene: TRBV2
d_gene: .

CDR3aa: CASSERGGGSYNEQFF
CDR3nt: TGCGCCAGCAGTGAAAGGGGCGGGGGTTCCTACAATGAGCAGTTCTTC
abundance: once
len: 16
j_gene: TRBJ2-1
v_gene: TRBV10-2
d_gene: TRBD2

CDR3aa: CASSTTREADTQYF
CDR3nt: TGTGCCAGTAGTACTACCAGGGAGGCAGATACGCAGTATTTT
abundance: once
len: 14
j_gene: TRBJ2-3
v_gene: TRBV19
d_gene: .

CDR3aa: CASSLVGETQYF
CDR3nt: TGTGCCAGCAGCTTAGTCGGCGAGACCCAGTACTTC
abundance: .
len: 12
j_gene: TRBJ2-5
v_gene: TRBV7-9
d_gene: .

CDR3aa: CASSLDQAALYEQYF
CDR3nt: TGTGCCAGCAGCTTAGATCAAGCGGCTTTATACGAGCAGTACTTC
abundance: .
len: 15
j_gene: TRBJ2-7
v_gene: TRBV11-2
d_gene: .

CDR3aa: CASSQARGTGFTEAFF
CDR3nt: TGCGCCAGCAGCCAAGCCCGGGGGACAGGGTTCACTGAAGCTTTCTTT
abundance: .
len: 16
j_gene: TRBJ1-1
v_gene: TRBV4-1
d_gene: TRBD1

CDR3aa: CASSPSQTSGRGDEQFF
CDR3nt: TGTGCCAGCAGCCCAAGCCAGACTAGCGGGAGGGGCGATGAGCAGTTCTTC
abundance: .
len: 17
j_gene: TRBJ2-1
v_gene: TRBV9
d_gene: TRBD2

CDR3aa: CASSPLVPMTEKLFF
CDR3nt: TGTGCCAGCTCTCCCCTGGTTCCCATGACGGAAAAACTGTTTTTT
abundance: .
len: 15
j_gene: TRBJ1-4
v_gene: TRBV18
d_gene: .

CDR3aa: CASSDSRESPYNEQFF
CDR3nt: TGTGCCAGCAGTGATAGTAGGGAGAGCCCCTACAATGAGCAGTTCTTC
abundance: once
len: 16
j_gene: TRBJ2-1
v_gene: TRBV2
d_gene: .